These 20 T cell receptor beta chains came from one sample sequenced in a study of cytomegalovirus exposure and HLA in healthy donors. The data were produced by immunoSEQ multiplex PCR, yet TCRdb's version contains in-frame clones alone and is incomplete. The table lists about 73,000 clones, 90% to 95% of them singletons. The sequenced material came from PBMCs. These receptors originate from a man younger than 30 in good health and CMV-seronegative.

This chain links TRBV11-2 with TRBJ2-3; D might be TRBD2 (6 bases). The germline CDR1 and CDR2 sequences are SGHAT and FQNNGV. Trimming stripped 0 bases from V and 5 bases from J, with 9 bases between. The CDR3 length is 14 residues. CDR3 coding DNA: TGTGCCAGCAGCTTAGATTTGCGGGGAGATACGCAGTATTTT. Translating gives CASSLDLRGDTQYF.

Written as DNA, the CDR3 is TGTGCCAGCAGTTCCAGCTCCTACAATGAGCAGTTCTTC. Its protein product is CASSSSSYNEQFF. The chain couples TRBV6-4 to TRBJ2-1; D uncertain. The CDR3 has 13 residues. Germline V gene lookup returns CDR1 MRHNA and CDR2 SNTAGT. The germline V and J ends were trimmed by 5 bases and 0 bases, with 5 bases remaining between them.

Only one count was recorded for this clone. The chain carries TRBV7-9 and TRBJ2-3; 8 nucleotides line up with TRBD2. The ends lost 5 bases at V and 0 bases at J; junction bases unmatched: 4. This CDR3 spans 15 amino acids. The germline V gene has CDR1 SEHNR and CDR2 FQNEAQ (reference sequence). The CDR3 DNA is TGTGCCAGCAGCCGGGGGGGTTCTAGCACAGATACGCAGTATTTT. It encodes CASSRGGSSTDTQYF.

The chain joins TRBV18 to TRBJ2-5, with a tentative D call TRBD1 (6 bases). Trimming removed 2 bases from V and 7 bases from J, with 14 bases in between. This CDR3 has 14 residues. Germline loops: CDR1 KGHSH, CDR2 LQKENI. Here the CDR3 reads CASSPRRTVGTQYF. CDR3 nucleotide sequence: TGTGCCAGCTCACCAAGGAGGACAGTCGGGACCCAGTACTTC.

The gene calls are TRBV19 and TRBJ2-1; the match to TRBD2 covers 8 bases. This CDR3 has 14 residues. V trimming: 10 bases; J trimming: 5 bases; junction bases outside the gene matches: 10. Germline CDR1 reads LNHDA; CDR2 reads SQIVND (reference sequence). The CDR3 coding sequence is TGTGCCACCGACCCGGGCGGGGGGCACAATGAGCAGTTCTTC. Protein sequence: CATDPGGGHNEQFF.

This chain uses TRBV6-5 with TRBJ2-3; D is possibly TRBD1 (6 bases). CDR3 length: 15 amino acids. Germline V gene data show CDR1 as MNHEY and CDR2 as SVGAGI. Trimming removed 6 bases at V and 3 bases at J, with 16 bases between. CDR3 bases: TGTGCCAGCAGAAATACCGCTACAGGGACAGATACGCAGTATTTT. Amino acid sequence: CASRNTATGTDTQYF.

The gene calls are TRBV4-1 and TRBJ2-2; 7 bases align to TRBD2. CDR3 length equals 15 residues. Per germline, CDR1 MGHRA and CDR2 YSYEKL. The V gene end was trimmed by 5 bases and the J gene end by 4 bases; junction bases not matched to a gene: 7. DNA for the CDR3: TGCGCCAGCAGCAACGGGGGAGGGAGCACCGGGGAGCTGTTTTTT. This encodes CASSNGGGSTGELFF.

The chain combines TRBV7-8 with TRBJ1-2; unclear D gene. The CDR3 consists of 13 residues. V lost 2 bases and J lost 6, with 10 bases in between. From germline, CDR1 is SGHVS and CDR2 FQNEAQ. As DNA, the CDR3 is TGTGCCAGCAGCTTACGAGCGAACGATGGCTACACCTTC. This encodes CASSLRANDGYTF. The whole variable domain, remainder taken from reference TRBV7-8 and TRBJ1-2, is GAGVSQSPRYKVAKRGQDVALRCDPISGHVSLFWYQQALGQGPEFLTYFQNEAQLDKSGLPSDRFFAERPEGSVSTLKIQRTQQEDSAVYLCASSLRANDGYTFGSGTRLTVV.

This chain uses TRBV27 with TRBJ1-2, with 8 bases identical to TRBD1. The V and J ends lost 6 bases and 0 bases, in that order; junction bases with no gene match: 9. The length of the CDR3 is 16 residues. Germline lookup yields CDR1 MNHEY and CDR2 SMNVEV (reference sequence). CDR3 DNA sequence: TGTGCCAGCAGAACGGACAGGGACCCTCCTAACTATGGCTACACCTTC. Its protein is CASRTDRDPPNYGYTF.

The DNA of the CDR3 is TGTGCCGTCCGAGGCGCGGCTGGAAACACCATATATTTT. Translated: CAVRGAAGNTIYF. The gene calls are TRBV5-4 and TRBJ1-3, with unresolved D. This CDR3 is 13 amino acids long. Trimming stripped 10 bases from V and 2 bases from J, with 13 bases between. CDR1 and CDR2 from the germline V gene are SGHNT and YYREEE (reference sequence).

This chain links TRBV6-5 with TRBJ2-3; weak D call: TRBD1 (6 bases). Trimming took off 11 bases at V and 5 bases at J, with 14 bases between the two ends. The CDR3 is made up of 12 amino acids. Germline V gene data show CDR1 as MNHEY and CDR2 as SVGAGI. Here the CDR3 DNA reads TGTGCCGCGTGGGGGCATAGAGATACGCAGTATTTT. Translating gives CAAWGHRDTQYF.

V usage is TRBV9 and J usage is TRBJ1-2; D is ambiguous. CDR1 is SGDLS, CDR2 YYNGEE, per germline. Trimming cost V 0 bases and J 0 bases, with 9 bases left between them. The CDR3 is 15 amino acids. The CDR3 coding sequence is TGTGCCAGCAGCGTAGATGGCAGTGCTAACTATGGCTACACCTTC. Its protein is CASSVDGSANYGYTF. The whole variable domain, filled in from reference TRBV9 and TRBJ1-2, reads DSGVTQTPKHLITATGQRVTLRCSPRSGDLSVYWYQQSLDQGLQFLIQYYNGEERAKGNILERFSAQQFPDLHSELNLSSLELGDSALYFCASSVDGSANYGYTFGSGTRLTVV.

V gene TRBV7-2 combines with J gene TRBJ1-1; 7 bases align to TRBD1. The CDR3 is 15 amino acids. After removal of 3 bases from V and 2 bases from J, the junction contained 6 bases not matched to a gene. In germline, CDR1 is SGHTA, CDR2 FQGNSA. Here the CDR3 reads CASSFTGTENTEAFF. The DNA for the CDR3 is TGTGCCAGCAGCTTTACCGGGACAGAAAACACTGAAGCTTTCTTT.

CDR3 residues: CASSHTTGSSPLHF. The DNA for the CDR3 is TGCGCCAGCAGCCACACCACAGGGAGTTCACCCCTCCACTTT. The J gene is TRBJ1-6, the V gene TRBV4-3; TRBD1 might be the D (6 bases). This CDR3 has 14 amino acids. Germline CDR1 is LGHNA and CDR2 is YSLEER. The germline V and J ends were trimmed by 3 bases and 9 bases, with 12 bases remaining between them.

The chain couples TRBV19 to TRBJ1-2, with 8 nucleotides matching TRBD1. This CDR3 is 13 amino acids long. CDR1 is LNHDA and CDR2 is SQIVND in the germline V gene (reference sequence). V was pared by 10 bases and J by 6 bases, with 10 bases of the junction left unmatched. The CDR3 DNA reads as TGTGCCACCTGGATGCAGGGGGCAAATGGCTACACCTTC. This translates into CATWMQGANGYTF.

The chain joins TRBV16 to TRBJ1-1; D possibly corresponds to TRBD1 (5 bases). Looked up from germline, CDR1 is KGHSY and CDR2 is FQNENV. V was trimmed by 2 bases and J by 0 bases, leaving 19 bases between them. The CDR3 is 18 amino acids. CDR3 sequence (DNA): TGTGCCAGCAGCCAAGTCACAGGAGAGACAAACTTGAACACTGAAGCTTTCTTT. Translating gives CASSQVTGETNLNTEAFF.

The gene calls are TRBV14 and TRBJ1-4; no firm D call. Germline V gives CDR1 SGHDN, CDR2 FVKESK. V was trimmed by 4 bases and J by 4 bases, leaving 10 bases between them. The CDR3 runs 14 residues. CDR3 residues: CASSPRRGNEKLFF. CDR3 DNA sequence: TGTGCCAGCAGCCCGAGACGGGGTAATGAAAAACTGTTTTTT.

The chain links TRBV5-4 to TRBJ1-2; no definite D call. Germline V gene data show CDR1 as SGHNT and CDR2 as YYREEE (reference sequence). V lost 7 bases to trimming and J lost 3 bases, with 19 bases between them. The CDR3 spans 15 residues. CDR3 residues: CASPWYCIGDYGYTF. In DNA, the CDR3 is TGTGCCAGCCCCTGGTATTGTATAGGAGACTATGGCTACACCTTC.

Only one count was recorded for this clone. This chain links TRBV6-5 with TRBJ1-2, with a weak D call TRBD1 (6 bases). This CDR3 comprises 15 residues. Between the trimmed V and J ends, which lost 4 bases and 6 bases, there was a span of 18 bases. Germline values: CDR1 MNHEY, CDR2 SVGAGI. The CDR3 loop reads CASSSQPQGKNGYTF. The CDR3 bases are TGTGCCAGCAGTTCCCAACCGCAGGGGAAGAATGGCTACACCTTC.

The CDR3 DNA reads TGTGCCAGCTCCGTAATAGGGGATGGCTACACCTTC. Its translation: CASSVIGDGYTF. The chain employs TRBV18 and TRBJ1-2; D possibly corresponds to TRBD1 (5 bases). This CDR3 comprises 12 residues. CDR1 is KGHSH, CDR2 LQKENI, per germline. Deletions cut 6 bases from V and 6 bases from J, with 11 bases between.